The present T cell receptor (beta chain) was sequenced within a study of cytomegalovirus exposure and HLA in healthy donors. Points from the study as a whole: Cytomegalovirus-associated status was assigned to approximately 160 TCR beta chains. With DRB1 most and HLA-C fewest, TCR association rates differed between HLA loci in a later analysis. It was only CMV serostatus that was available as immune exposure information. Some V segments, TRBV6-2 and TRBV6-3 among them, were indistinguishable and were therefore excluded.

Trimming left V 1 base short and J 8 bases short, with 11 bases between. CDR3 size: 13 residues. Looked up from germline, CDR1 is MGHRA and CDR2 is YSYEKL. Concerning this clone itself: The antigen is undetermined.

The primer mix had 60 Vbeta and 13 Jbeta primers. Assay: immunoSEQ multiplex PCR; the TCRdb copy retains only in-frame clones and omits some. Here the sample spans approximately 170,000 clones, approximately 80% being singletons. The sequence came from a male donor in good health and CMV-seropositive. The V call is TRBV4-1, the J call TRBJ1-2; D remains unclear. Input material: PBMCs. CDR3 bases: TGCGCCAGCAGCCAAGTGGGCGTATGGGGCTACACCTTC. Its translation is CASSQVGVWGYTF.